This T cell receptor beta chain was recorded in a study of PD-L1 blockade in urothelial cancer (dated by TCRdb to 2016 to 2017). Study-level background: Therapy was started in the mid-2010s for all patients, and atezolizumab 1,200 mg was administered intravenously every 3 weeks. About 90% of the roughly 30 patients were identified as males with urothelial cancer of bladder origin, and a prior smoking history was reported by 18 of 29 patients. An ECOG performance status of 0 or 1 was recorded for the patients, and 0 to 3 prior chemotherapy regimens had been received by the patients. Blood samples were analyzed 3 weeks after the start of treatment (second dose) and 6 weeks after the start of treatment. Blood samples gave median yields of about 150,000 T cells and more than 80,000 unique TCRs, along with a median clonality of around 0.08. An exploratory multi-omic analysis was conducted of the somatic, immune and clinical correlates of response to PD-L1 blockade with atezolizumab in urothelial cancer. Pretreatment tumor samples and matched peripheral blood, collected serially before and after atezolizumab treatment, underwent TCR sequencing. Durable clinical benefit meant progression-free survival longer than 6 months, and TCR features were also tested against progression-free and overall survival. In the same patients who had TCR sequencing, pretreatment tumors also underwent whole exome sequencing and RNA sequencing. Fewer than ten patients achieved durable clinical benefit and approximately 19 did not. Pretreatment blood TCR-seq was available for nearly 30 patients, at least one posttreatment blood collection was obtained for some 24 patients, and tumor TCR-seq was available for some 24 patients. Study-level results and caveats: Patients with durable benefit showed greater expansion of tumor-associated TCR clones in peripheral blood 3 weeks after starting treatment (n of about 20, p = 0.022). Small sample size (n ≈ 29) and many exploratory analyses mean the results are intended to be hypothesis-generating. A pretreatment peripheral blood TCR clonality below the median was linked to improved progression-free and overall survival.

This clone was detected only a few times. The target of this receptor is not known. The sample holds no much larger clone one base away, and base qualities are not on file. A cohort of about 31 patients with locally advanced or metastatic urothelial carcinoma, treated at Memorial Sloan Kettering on a trial protocol, was included. Peripheral blood mononuclear cells were collected from each patient pretreatment and during treatment, giving between 1 and 8 total time points per patient. The Qiagen DNeasy Blood extraction kit was used to purify genomic DNA from total PBMCs and tumor samples. PBMCs were collected pretreatment and during treatment and were isolated and stored as previously described. Each PCR received spiked-in synthetic TCR analog templates so that absolute template abundance could be estimated from read counts. The immunoSEQ assay used bias-controlled V and J gene primers to amplify TCRbeta CDR3 regions from genomic DNA. Rearranged TCRbeta segments were sequenced at approximately 20X coverage. In the source study's methods: Clustering was used to correct sequencing errors, and CDR3s were annotated against IMGT so that V, D and J genes could be assigned. Only productive TCRbeta rearrangements were used in downstream analyses, excluding out-of-frame or stop-codon sequences. Clonality was calculated as one minus the Shannon entropy normalized by the log of the number of unique productive sequences. Clones differing between time points or between blood and tumor were identified by Fisher's exact test with Benjamini-Hochberg correction at adjusted p below 0.01. Entries here come from immuneACCESS through TCRdb and include only in-frame sequences with V and J called. Some clones fail to appear in such tables; in the studies checked, an unresolved V gene covers under half of the shortfall, and the cause of the remainder is unknown. Clonal size and the V and J genes are those of that table, whereas D and trimming came from the DNA. For this sample the table gives about 88,000 clones, of which 90% were detected only once. The ten largest clones add up to over 9% of the sample.

Trimming accounts for 8 bases at V and 7 bases at J, while the number of junction bases matched to no gene is 3. The CDR3 holds 11 amino acids from the cysteine to the phenylalanine. Here the CDR3 DNA is all that survives: 33 bases in frame from base 1. Taken from the germline V gene, the CDR1 and CDR2 loops are MNHEY and SVGAGI. Sequenced material: PBMCs, taken around atezolizumab (anti-PD-L1) treatment. This TCR came from a man aged 55-75 years with urothelial cancer. This chain is built from TRBV6-5 and TRBJ1-1; TRBD1 lines up with 8 middle nucleotides. This receptor has the CDR3 CASGGQVEAFF. The sequenced DNA: TGTGCCAGCGGGGGACAGGTTGAAGCTTTCTTT.